The 3 T cell receptor beta chains listed next were all sequenced from one sample in a study of blood T cell repertoires in COVID-19 (TCRdb year 2020). Receptor amplification or capture employed the immunoSEQ multiplex PCR assay. TCRdb holds this immuneACCESS table with in-frame rearrangements only. Some clones are missing; in checked studies, unresolved V genes explain under half, and the rest has no known cause. In this sample the table shows about 240,000 clones, roughly 80% of which occur a single time. The ten largest make up 3.4% of the sample. Sequencing used peripheral blood. These TCRs come from a woman under 30 with acute or convalescent COVID-19.

The chain links TRBV27 to TRBJ2-1, with D unresolved. With 5 bases removed from V and 6 bases from J, the gap between germline ends came to 14 bases. The germline CDR1 and CDR2 sequences are MNHEY and SMNVEV (reference sequence). This CDR3 region has 14 residues. CDR3 nucleotides: TGTGCCAGCAGTCCGGAGTGGGTTTCCAATGAGCAGTTCTTC. It encodes CASSPEWVSNEQFF.

J is TRBJ2-1 and V is TRBV27; possible D gene TRBD1, 6 bases. V lost 2 bases and J lost 4, with 9 bases in between. CDR1 and CDR2 from the germline V gene are MNHEY and SMNVEV (reference sequence). This CDR3 spans 14 amino acids. The CDR3 DNA sequence: TGTGCCAGCAGTTTAAGGGGGTTTTACAATGAGCAGTTCTTC. Protein product: CASSLRGFYNEQFF.

This chain connects TRBV6-6 to TRBJ1-1; 8 positions match TRBD1. The CDR3 has 15 residues. Germline lookup yields CDR1 MNHNY and CDR2 SVGAGI (reference sequence). With 4 bases clipped from V and 1 base from J, the junction kept 5 bases outside the gene matches. This CDR3 reads CASSFRTGRNTEAFF. DNA for the CDR3: TGTGCCAGCAGTTTCCGGACAGGGCGGAACACTGAAGCTTTCTTT.